In its sample, the clone carrying this T cell receptor beta chain was seen once. The sample is drawn from a study of shared clonotypes between healthy human individuals. The CDR3 length is 14 residues. V gave up 10 bases and J gave up 4 bases, with 19 bases separating them. Germline loops: CDR1 MNHNS, CDR2 SASEGT. Assay: immunoSEQ multiplex PCR; the TCRdb copy retains only in-frame clones and omits some. The data contain about 2 million clones, about 95% of them singletons. The chain recombines TRBV6-1 with TRBJ2-5; no definite D call. Sequencing input: naive CD4+ T cells sorted from blood. The sample's subset: CD45RA+ positively selected. This TCR was sampled from a young man in good health. The CDR3 loop reads CATTTDRLGETQYF. CDR3 nucleotide sequence: TGTGCCACTACGACGGACCGGCTAGGAGAGACCCAGTACTTC.